A single sample gave rise to the 25 T cell receptor beta chains below, sequenced in a study of blood T cell repertoires in COVID-19. Sequencing used immunoSEQ multiplex PCR; TCRdb keeps in-frame clones, though not all of them. This table holds approximately 54,000 clones, approximately 90% found once. Sequences were obtained from peripheral blood. These receptors were collected from a man aged 50 to 60 with acute or convalescent COVID-19.

This clone was picked up a small number of times. V is TRBV10-3 and J is TRBJ2-5; 7 bases are shared with TRBD1. The junction had 3 bases not matched to a gene; V was cut back by 3 bases and J by 2 bases. The CDR3 is 14 amino acids. Germline lookup yields CDR1 ENHRY and CDR2 SYGVKD. The CDR3 DNA follows: TGTGCCATCAGTGACCCGGGACAGCAAGAGACCCAGTACTTC. Encoded protein: CAISDPGQQETQYF.

The genes are TRBV15 and TRBJ1-1, with D unclear. This CDR3 spans 16 amino acids. With 0 bases removed from V and 1 base from J, the gap between germline ends came to 12 bases. From germline, CDR1 is LNHNV and CDR2 YYDKDF (reference sequence). In nucleotides, the CDR3 is TGTGCCACCAGCAGAGATCGATCGGCGGAGAACACTGAAGCTTTCTTT. This translates into CATSRDRSAENTEAFF.

V usage is TRBV6-5 and J usage is TRBJ1-1; possible D gene TRBD1, 6 bases. Per germline, CDR1 MNHEY and CDR2 SVGAGI. CDR3 length: 11 amino acids. The V end lost 6 bases, the J end lost 12 bases, and 14 bases lay between the germline ends. The CDR3 nucleotides read TGTGCCAGCAGGGACGGACAGAGGCCTTTCTTT. This sequence encodes CASRDGQRPFF.

V usage is TRBV6-1 and J usage is TRBJ1-5, with a possible D match to TRBD1 (5 bases). Germline CDR1 and CDR2: MNHNS and SASEGT. V lost 7 bases and J lost 6, with 19 bases in between. The CDR3 covers 15 residues. This chain's CDR3 is CASILGEGATQPQHF. The CDR3, as DNA: TGTGCCAGCATCTTAGGGGAGGGAGCGACTCAGCCCCAGCATTTT.

This chain connects TRBV7-9 to TRBJ1-2; the D gene is possibly TRBD1 (6 bases). CDR3 size: 15 residues. The germline CDR1 and CDR2 sequences are SEHNR and FQNEAQ (reference sequence). V shed 1 base and J shed 0 bases, with 9 bases lying between them. For the CDR3, the DNA is TGTGCCAGCAGCTTAGTCACAGGGACTAACTATGGCTACACCTTC. Its translation is CASSLVTGTNYGYTF.

V and J are TRBV7-9 and TRBJ2-3, with D perhaps matching TRBD2 (7 bases). The CDR3 spans 13 residues. Germline CDR1 reads SEHNR; CDR2 reads FQNEAQ (reference sequence). V lost 7 bases, J lost 4 bases, and 12 bases lay in between. CDR3 coding DNA: TGTGCCAGCACCTCCGGGGGGCCAGATACGCAGTATTTT. Translating gives CASTSGGPDTQYF.

This clone appeared a few times. This rearrangement joins TRBV9 to TRBJ2-2; TRBD2 matches 11 bases. Trimming cost V 4 bases and J 4 bases; bases outside gene matches: 6. The CDR3 has 16 amino acids. Germline values: CDR1 SGDLS, CDR2 YYNGEE. The CDR3, as DNA: TGTGCCAGCAGCTTAAGCGGACTAGCGGGCACCGGGGAGCTGTTTTTT. It specifies CASSLSGLAGTGELFF.

This sequence joins TRBV6-4 and TRBJ2-1; 9 bases agree with TRBD2. The CDR3 is 14 residues long. Germline CDR1 MRHNA, CDR2 SNTAGT. With 3 bases clipped from V and 12 bases from J, the junction kept 9 bases outside the gene matches. CDR3 bases: TGTGCCAGCAGTGAAGCTAGCGGGGTCGGAGTGCAGTTCTTC. This codes for CASSEASGVGVQFF.

The J gene is TRBJ1-2, the V gene TRBV5-1; tentative D call: TRBD1 (6 bases). The CDR3 covers 14 residues. CDR1 SGHRS and CDR2 YFSETQ come from the germline V gene. The V and J ends lost 2 bases and 4 bases respectively, with 12 bases between them. The CDR3 protein is CASSLATGPYGYTF. The DNA for the CDR3 is TGCGCCAGCAGCTTAGCTACAGGGCCCTATGGCTACACCTTC.

This chain uses TRBV28 with TRBJ2-7; 9 bases map to TRBD1. CDR1 and CDR2 from the germline V gene are MDHEN and SYDVKM. With V trimmed by 3 bases and J by 4 bases, 4 bases remained unmatched. This CDR3 spans 14 amino acids. The chain's CDR3 is CASSLPGTGYEQYF. The DNA of the CDR3 is TGTGCCAGCAGTTTGCCCGGGACAGGGTACGAGCAGTACTTC.

This clone showed up just a few times. This chain connects TRBV18 to TRBJ2-7; 9 nucleotides line up with TRBD1. With 0 bases clipped from V and 3 bases from J, the junction kept 3 bases outside the gene matches. From germline, CDR1 is KGHSH and CDR2 LQKENI. The CDR3 has 15 residues. CDR3 bases: TGTGCCAGCTCACCACCAGCGACAGGGGGCTACGAGCAGTACTTC. Translated: CASSPPATGGYEQYF. The whole variable domain, filled in from reference TRBV18 and TRBJ2-7, reads NAGVMQNPRHLVRRRGQEARLRCSPMKGHSHVYWYRQLPEEGLKFMVYLQKENIIDESGMPKERFSAEFPKEGPSILRIQQVVRGDSAAYFCASSPPATGGYEQYFGPGTRLTVT.

This clone was counted only a few times. The rearrangement links TRBV28 to TRBJ1-2; a weak D match, TRBD1 (5 bases). V gave up 6 bases and J gave up 2 bases, with 13 bases separating them. Germline assignment: CDR1 MDHEN and CDR2 SYDVKM. The CDR3 consists of 14 residues. The CDR3 DNA reads TGTGCCAGCAGCCCTAGACAGTCAAACTATGGCTACACCTTC. Translated: CASSPRQSNYGYTF.

This chain uses TRBV6-5 with TRBJ1-1, with a tentative D call TRBD1 (6 bases). Trimming removed 6 bases from V and 8 bases from J, with 19 bases in between. This CDR3 region has 14 residues. Germline V gene lookup returns CDR1 MNHEY and CDR2 SVGAGI. Here the CDR3 DNA reads TGTGCCAGCAGCCCACAGGGCGTCCAAGGGGAAGCTTTCTTT. Translating it yields CASSPQGVQGEAFF.

V and J are TRBV6-5 and TRBJ2-1, with D possibly matching TRBD1 (5 bases). The CDR3 loop spans 13 amino acids. Germline values: CDR1 MNHEY, CDR2 SVGAGI. Trimming took off 0 bases at V and 7 bases at J, with 7 bases between the two ends. The CDR3 DNA is TGTGCCAGCAGTTACTCGACAGCTAATGAGCAGTTCTTC. It yields the protein CASSYSTANEQFF.

J is TRBJ2-1 and V is TRBV11-2; 9 bases map to TRBD2. CDR1 and CDR2 from the germline V gene are SGHAT and FQNNGV. V lost 0 bases and J lost 9; bases outside the gene matches: 3. The CDR3 spans 14 residues. CDR3 protein: CASSLEAGGREQFF. The CDR3 DNA follows: TGTGCCAGCAGCTTAGAAGCGGGGGGTCGTGAGCAGTTCTTC.

This clone was counted between two and nine times. Other DNA sequences of this sample code for an identical CDR3. The chain couples TRBV29-1 to TRBJ1-4; the match to TRBD1 covers 7 bases. The CDR3 is 13 amino acids. Germline V gene data show CDR1 as SQVTM and CDR2 as ANQGSEA. The V segment lost 5 bases and the J segment 4 bases; nucleotides outside the gene matches: 4. Here the CDR3 DNA reads TGCAGCGTTAGCAGGGGGAGTAATGAAAAACTGTTTTTT. It encodes CSVSRGSNEKLFF.

The V call is TRBV19, the J call TRBJ2-3, with TRBD2 matching 7 bases. J lost 5 bases, V lost 5 bases, and 13 bases had no gene match. Germline V gene sequence: CDR1 LNHDA, CDR2 SQIVND (reference sequence). There are 16 residues in the CDR3. CDR3 in amino acids: CASSPTGGPRKDTQYF. The CDR3 DNA reads TGTGCCAGTAGTCCCACGGGGGGACCCCGAAAAGATACGCAGTATTTT.

The gene calls are TRBV19 and TRBJ1-5, with D perhaps matching TRBD1 (6 bases). The CDR3 is 13 amino acids. Germline lookup yields CDR1 LNHDA and CDR2 SQIVND (reference sequence). V lost 4 bases, J lost 7 bases, and 11 bases lay in between. CDR3 in amino acids: CASSTQGTQPQHF. CDR3 in DNA: TGTGCCAGTAGTACCCAGGGGACCCAGCCCCAGCATTTT.

The chain has TRBV7-2 and TRBJ1-2; the D gene is possibly TRBD1 (6 bases). CDR1 is SGHTA and CDR2 is FQGNSA in the germline V gene. The CDR3 length is 13 residues. V was shortened by 5 bases and J by 3 bases, with 10 bases between the two germline ends. In DNA, the CDR3 is TGTGCCAGCAGCCCCACAGGGTACTATGGCTACACCTTC. It specifies CASSPTGYYGYTF.

V is TRBV4-1 and J is TRBJ2-1, with D tentatively TRBD2 (5 bases). The CDR3 loop spans 16 amino acids. V lost 4 bases and J 6 bases, leaving 19 bases between the germline ends. Germline CDR1 MGHRA, CDR2 YSYEKL. CDR3 nucleotides: TGCGCCAGCAGCCGTTCGGCACTAGTGCCCCCCAATGAGCAGTTCTTC. Translated, it gives CASSRSALVPPNEQFF.

CDR3 amino acids: CAISESRRGSGNTIYF. The CDR3 nucleotides read TGTGCCATCAGTGAGTCGAGGAGGGGCTCTGGAAACACCATATATTTT. The rearrangement uses TRBV10-3 and TRBJ1-3; tentatively, D is TRBD1 (5 bases). The V and J ends lost 0 bases and 0 bases respectively, with 9 bases between them. This CDR3 comprises 16 residues. Germline V gives CDR1 ENHRY, CDR2 SYGVKD.

This clone was detected once. The chain uses TRBV19 and TRBJ1-6; the match to TRBD1 covers 12 bases. Germline CDR1 reads LNHDA; CDR2 reads SQIVND (reference sequence). Trimming at V came to 4 bases and at J to 6 bases, leaving 19 bases not matched to a gene. The CDR3 length is 21 residues. The CDR3 bases are TGTGCCAGTAGTACGCACGGGACAGGGGGCGCACATTATTTTCCTAATTCACCCCTCCACTTT. It yields the protein CASSTHGTGGAHYFPNSPLHF.

The chain recombines TRBV18 with TRBJ2-7; TRBD2 agrees at 16 bases. CDR1 is KGHSH and CDR2 is LQKENI in the germline V gene. The CDR3 is made up of 19 amino acids. V dropped 4 bases and J dropped 9; count of bases not matched to a gene: 18. The CDR3 bases are TGTGCCAGCTCACGGCCGGGACTAGCGGGGGGGCCAGAGTTTGGGTGGCAGTACTTC. Encoded protein: CASSRPGLAGGPEFGWQYF.

The chain recombines TRBV12-5 with TRBJ2-3, with 8 bases aligning to TRBD1. Germline CDR1 reads LGHNT; CDR2 reads FRNRAP. Unmatched junction bases numbered 11, after V lost 6 bases and J lost 9 bases. The CDR3 is made up of 14 amino acids. CDR3 coding DNA: TGTGCTAGTGGCAGACAGGGGACAATCCGCACGCAGTATTTT. Its protein is CASGRQGTIRTQYF.

The J gene is TRBJ2-7, the V gene TRBV28; weak D call: TRBD2 (6 bases). The CDR3 consists of 15 residues. V was trimmed by 7 bases and J by 2 bases, leaving 18 bases between them. CDR1 is MDHEN, CDR2 SYDVKM, per germline. Written as DNA, the CDR3 is TGTGCCAGCAACTCCCTAAGAGCGGGCCCCTACGAGCAGTACTTC. Protein: CASNSLRAGPYEQYF.